This TCR beta chain was sequenced for a study of regulatory dendritic cells for organ transplantation (dated by TCRdb to about 2017). Background on the whole study: Before and after allostimulation with regulatory or mature dendritic cells, TCRbeta repertoires were sequenced from sorted naive and memory CD4+ and CD8+ T cells.

Trimming removed 1 base from V and 6 bases from J, leaving 9 bases between the germline ends. From the cysteine up to the phenylalanine, the CDR3 has a length of 14 residues. Only the CDR3 part of the read is kept: 42 bases, read in frame from the first base. The germline V gene supplies CDR1 SGHNT and CDR2 YENEEA. What the authors observed across the whole study: Only two subjects were sequenced, and the authors noted considerable between-individual heterogeneity in the alloreactive memory CD8+ T cell pool. In both subjects, allostimulation led to expansion of memory CD8+ clones, though the expansion induced by regulatory dendritic cells appeared to be more limited than that induced by mature dendritic cells. Among the resting subsets, memory CD8+ T cells contained the most alloreactive TCR clonotypes. The repertoires of naive CD4+ and CD8+ T cells were highly diverse, while memory cell repertoires were less diverse, with memory CD8+ cells being the most oligoclonal.

FACS was used to sort CD4+ or CD8+ cells into naive T cells (CD45RA+) and memory T cells (CD45RO+). A couple of healthy control subjects provided the T cells used for TCR sequencing. For the mixed lymphocyte reactions, sorted T cell subsets left unstimulated acted as baseline controls. The Qiagen DNeasy Blood & Tissue Kit was used to extract genomic DNA. On this clone itself: Its target antigen remains unknown. The input lacks base qualities; no much larger clone sits a single base away.

A multiplexed two-step PCR with Vbeta-specific forward primers and Jbeta-specific reverse primers was used to amplify the TCRbeta CDR3 regions. Through the immunoSEQ service, TCRbeta libraries were sequenced on an Illumina instrument. The authors processed their data as follows. V, D and J genes were assigned using IMGT annotation, and counts were corrected for multiplex PCR bias using synthetic CDR3 analogues. The immunoSEQ Analyzer calculated repertoire clonality as one minus the normalized Shannon entropy. Clonal expansion was defined using Fisher's exact test with Benjamini-Hochberg false discovery rate control and a two-tailed threshold of P<0.01. TCRdb obtained this table from immuneACCESS and retained in-frame rearrangements with V and J assigned. These tables miss some clones; where compared with another copy, unresolved V genes account for less than half of the shortfall, and the remainder is unexplained. That table furnishes V, J and clone size, whereas the DNA furnished D and trimming. This sample gives about 29,000 clones in total; roughly 79% of them show up just once. Together, the top ten hold approximately 2.2% of the sample.

The material sequenced was memory CD4+ T cells from blood. The sample's cell subset or site label, in plain terms: CD45RO+ memory T cells. This clonotype originated in a human donor in good health. The V and J genes are TRBV11-3 and TRBJ2-2; confidence is insufficient to name the D gene. The sequence in DNA is TGTGCCAGCAGCTTAGTAGGGATACCCGGGGAGCTGTTTTTT. Protein translation: CASSLVGIPGELFF.